This T cell receptor (beta chain) was captured in a study of shared clonotypes between healthy human individuals (TCRdb year 2020). With regard to the full study: The cohort comprised a couple of women and a few men aged 18 to 49 years. For each donor, three plates each were used for CD4 naive and CD4 memory, two plates were used for CD8 naive, and one plate was used for CD8 memory. To estimate repertoire size and how much clonotype sharing occurs between individuals, the study deeply sequenced the blood TCR repertoires of 4 to 6 healthy adults. Different laboratories and diverse techniques were used to prepare libraries and sequence TCR repertoires, to increase sequencing depth and limit assay-specific biases. Per donor, leukapheresis produced somewhere between about 0.94 and 9 billion PBMCs.

Compared with germline, V lacks 5 bases and J lacks 7 bases; bases without a gene match: 9. The CDR3 contains 15 residues, cysteine and phenylalanine counted. Solely the CDR3 DNA is kept, with 45 bases framed from the first base. The germline V gene gives CDR1 as MDHEN and CDR2 as SYDVKM. For the CD8 naive samples, CD45RO-negative cells were positively selected for CCR7, yielding a CD45RA+CCR7+ population from which TemRA cells were excluded. The donors were healthy, HIV-negative adults with no recently reported acute infections or vaccinations. Every donor was a Caucasian adult living in Nashville, Tennessee, USA. Blood was obtained by leukapheresis, after which PBMCs were separated by Ficoll-Histopaque density gradient centrifugation and cryopreserved in liquid nitrogen vapor phase. Purity and quantity of every magnetically sorted T cell population were checked by analytical flow cytometry. Each sorted fraction had its genomic DNA isolated and then quantified by UV absorbance on a Nanodrop 2000c.

For this clone: Its cognate antigen has yet to be identified. Per-base qualities were not stored, and no clone one base away is much larger.

TCR CDR3 regions were amplified from genomic DNA by multiplex PCR using the deep immunoSEQ assay. Extracted genomic DNA from each cell subset was distributed evenly across all wells of several immunoSEQ 96-well plates, and each plate was treated as a replicate. For sorted subsets, each replicate PCR was loaded with 150 to 250 ng genomic DNA, equivalent to some 31,000 T cell genomes. Purified libraries were quantified with a Qubit 3.0 fluorometer, sized on a Bioanalyzer 2100, and re-quantified with the KAPA Library Quantification kit. Every immunoSEQ 96-well plate was sequenced on a dedicated single-read 150-cycle Illumina NextSeq 550 flow cell. Concerning the study's data processing: Because only junctional sequences without quality scores were contained in the immunoSEQ output, filtering matching that applied to full-length reads could not be performed. To assign V/J genes and CDR3, sequences were annotated against IMGT germline references using PyIR, a Python wrapper for IgBLAST v1.9. Reads were filtered out if the reads had weak V/J assignments (E-value above 1e-6), no CDR3, stop codons, out-of-frame junctions, or ambiguous translated residues. V3J clonotypes were defined as sequences sharing an identical inferred V gene, J gene, and CDR3 amino acid sequence. To compute the percentage overlap between repertoires, the number of shared unique clonotypes was divided by the size of the smaller repertoire. Repertoire richness was assessed with RTK rarefaction, the Chao1 estimator, and Recon v2.1 estimates of unobserved clonotypes. Generation probabilities were computed with OLGA for all TCRbeta clonotypes obtained by the gDNA method from several donors. The table comes from immuneACCESS by way of TCRdb, which keeps in-frame sequences with V and J called. Part of the clones is missing from these tables; in studies checked, under half for an unresolved V gene and the rest for unknown reasons. The V and J calls and the clone size are those of that table, but D and trimming were determined from the DNA. This sample gives roughly 590,000 clones in total; nearly 97% of them show up just once. The ten largest clones take up about 0.11% of the sample.

Study-wide conclusions, independent of this receptor: Higher generation probabilities were observed for clonotypes shared by all four sorted-subset donors than for non-shared clonotypes. Naive subsets generally had larger estimated clonotype richness than memory subsets. The genetic and exposure-history diversity represented was limited by the small number of donors. Only blood was sampled, and tissue TCR repertoires likely differ from those in blood. Even with the large sequencing depth, rarefaction of the sorted-subset datasets indicated that sequencing was incomplete. Around 5% of naive CD4, more than 3% of naive CD8, about 2.5% of memory CD4, and 0.35% to 0.5% of memory CD8 clonotypes were shared across four donors. Based on pairwise subsampling, the degree of clonotype sharing among donors was expected to be affected by sequencing depth.

The TCR originated in a woman aged 25 to 45 in good health. The chain uses TRBV28 and TRBJ2-7; the central 12 bases match TRBD1. The sample was naive CD8+ T cells sorted from blood. Taken with the paper, the label for cell subset or site translates to: CD45RA+CCR7+. The nucleotide sequence reads as follows: TGTGCCAGCAGTGTTCCGGGACAGGGGGCGTATGAGCAGTACTTC. Its protein reads: CASSVPGQGAYEQYF.